This TCR beta chain was obtained from a study of CXCR3-negative and CXCR3-positive naive CD8 T cells. General study results and limits: CXCR3-negative and CXCR3-positive naive cells shared comparable TRBV-TRBJ usage, but memory cells did not. For memory CD8+ cells diversity was much lower, but both naive subsets had comparably high diversity.

Per germline, CDR1 SGHRS and CDR2 YFSETQ. This CDR3 is 14 amino acids long. UMI-labeled 5' RACE yielded the TRB cDNA libraries. TCRdb derives one entry per CDR3 protein from the 5' RACE reads, leaving out DNA. This repertoire includes tens of thousands of distinct CDR3 sequences. To note about this clonotype: The antigen is unknown.

Per CD8+ T cell subset, triplicate sorts of 310,000 or so cells each were done. Within the CD8+ T cell compartment, naive cells were CD45RO-CCR7+CD27+CD95-. The sequence derives from a human donor in good health. Some clones in this sample may be carry-over from other donors' samples. The chain recombines TRBV5-1 with TRBJ2-7; TCRdb outputs TRBD1, but without DNA this stays unchecked. Source material: naive CXCR3- CD8+ T cells from blood. Subset reported: CD45RO-CCR7+CD27+CD95- naive CD8+ T cells lacking CXCR3 (TNR3-). The CDR3 sequence: CASSLGAGVGEQYF.